These 23 T cell receptor beta chains originate from one sample sequenced in a study of T cells after yellow fever vaccination. TCRdb itself ran the 5' RACE reads through MiXCR, one entry per CDR3 protein. Seen here are about 510,000 distinct CDR3 sequences, less than 25% observed once, and the top ten hold about 16%. Sequencing used PBMCs, obtained about 21 days after the first yellow fever vaccination. These receptors came from a man aged 18 to 35 who received the YFV17D yellow fever vaccine.

This clonotype was seen a few times. This rearrangement joins TRBV4-1 to TRBJ1-2, with D perhaps TRBD1 (6 bases). V lost 0 bases and J lost 4, with 12 bases in between. The CDR3 runs to 15 residues. The germline gives CDR1 MGHRA, CDR2 YSYEKL. The CDR3 DNA reads as TGCGCCAGCAGCCAAGAAGGGGGGCTCGGCTATGGCTACACCTTC. Its translation is CASSQEGGLGYGYTF.

The sample holds a few counts of this clonotype. This chain uses TRBV12-3 or TRBV12-4 with TRBJ1-4, with D maybe TRBD1 (5 bases). The CDR3 loop spans 14 amino acids. V gave up 10 bases and J gave up 0 bases, with 12 bases separating them. CDR3 nucleotide sequence: TGTGCCACCCGACCGGGACCAACTAATGAAAAACTGTTTTTT. Translated: CATRPGPTNEKLFF.

The chain has TRBV29-1 and TRBJ2-1, with a weak D call TRBD2 (5 bases). V gave up 5 bases and J gave up 4 bases, with 12 bases separating them. Germline-derived CDR1 and CDR2 are SQVTM and ANQGSEA. The CDR3 sequence is 13 residues long. CDR3 in amino acids: CSVTEDLYNEQFF. DNA of the CDR3: TGCAGCGTTACGGAGGACCTTTACAATGAGCAGTTCTTC.

The V call is TRBV18, the J call TRBJ1-4; no clear D. The CDR3 covers 12 residues. Between the trimmed V and J ends, which lost 1 base and 7 bases, there was a span of 4 bases. Germline loops: CDR1 KGHSH, CDR2 LQKENI. CDR3 amino acids: CASSPRSEKLFF. The CDR3, as DNA: TGTGCCAGCTCACCACGAAGTGAAAAACTGTTTTTT. Complete variable domain (other parts from reference TRBV18 and TRBJ1-4): NAGVMQNPRHLVRRRGQEARLRCSPMKGHSHVYWYRQLPEEGLKFMVYLQKENIIDESGMPKERFSAEFPKEGPSILRIQQVVRGDSAAYFCASSPRSEKLFFGSGTQLSVL.

As DNA, the CDR3 is TGTGCCAGCAGCCCCATGAGGGGGGGCGAAAACATTCAGTACTTC. Residues: CASSPMRGGENIQYF. This sequence joins TRBV3-1 and TRBJ2-4; a possible D gene is TRBD2 (7 bases). The germline CDR1 and CDR2 sequences are LGHDT and YNNKEL (reference sequence). Trimming took off 4 bases at V and 5 bases at J, with 15 bases between the two ends. CDR3 length: 15 amino acids.

V is TRBV20-1 and J is TRBJ1-2; TRBD1 aligns across 7 bases. Germline V gene lookup returns CDR1 DFQATT and CDR2 SNEGSKA (reference sequence). The CDR3 contains 13 residues. The junction had 4 bases not matched to a gene; V was cut back by 3 bases and J by 3 bases. CDR3: CSARGTVDYGYTF. The CDR3 DNA reads as TGCAGTGCTAGGGGGACAGTTGACTATGGCTACACCTTC.

This clonotype was picked up many times. V and J are TRBV2 and TRBJ2-3; tentatively, D is TRBD1 (5 bases). Germline V gene lookup returns CDR1 SNHLY and CDR2 FYNNEI. Trimming left V 5 bases short and J 1 base short, with 13 bases between. The CDR3 has 15 amino acids. CDR3 region: CASSSRQWGTDTQYF. CDR3 nucleotide sequence: TGTGCCAGCAGTTCACGACAGTGGGGCACAGATACGCAGTATTTT.

This clonotype came up a few times. CDR3 amino acids: CASSRTGEITGELFF. The CDR3, as DNA: TGTGCCAGCAGTCGGACAGGGGAAATCACCGGGGAGCTGTTTTTT. The chain combines TRBV12-3 or TRBV12-4 with TRBJ2-2, with 9 bases lining up with TRBD1. The CDR3 length is 15 residues. After removal of 5 bases from V and 4 bases from J, the junction contained 5 bases not matched to a gene.

J is TRBJ2-1 and V is TRBV20-1, with 10 bases that match TRBD1. CDR1 and CDR2 (germline): DFQATT, SNEGSKA (reference sequence). The CDR3 spans 13 residues. DNA of the CDR3: TGCAGCGGAGGGGACAGGGGATACAATGAGCAGTTCTTC. Translation gives CSGGDRGYNEQFF.

The chain joins TRBV7-2 to TRBJ2-2, with D uncertain. In germline, CDR1 is SGHTA, CDR2 FQGNSA. The CDR3 totals 16 residues. Trimming took off 2 bases at V and 2 bases at J, with 12 bases between the two ends. The CDR3 nucleotides are TGTGCCAGCAGCTTAATGAGCTCAGAAAACACCGGGGAGCTGTTTTTT. Translating gives CASSLMSSENTGELFF. Full variable domain (outside the CDR3, taken from reference TRBV7-2 and TRBJ2-2): GAGVSQSPSNKVTEKGKDVELRCDPISGHTALYWYRQSLGQGLEFLIYFQGNSAPDKSGLPSDRFSAERTGGSVSTLTIQRTQQEDSAVYLCASSLMSSENTGELFFGEGSRLTVL.

This clonotype was seen ten or more times. The V gene is TRBV12-3 or TRBV12-4, the J gene TRBJ1-1, with 8 bases matching TRBD1. The CDR3 has 14 residues. J lost 1 base, V lost 2 bases, and 0 bases had no gene match. CDR3 amino acids: CASSLQGANTEAFF. The CDR3 DNA reads as TGTGCCAGCAGTTTACAGGGGGCGAACACTGAAGCTTTCTTT.

The gene calls are TRBV6-5 and TRBJ2-7; 8 nucleotides agree with TRBD1. The CDR3 loop spans 14 amino acids. V dropped 7 bases and J dropped 7; count of bases not matched to a gene: 12. Germline V gene sequence: CDR1 MNHEY, CDR2 SVGAGI. The CDR3 region has the DNA TGTGCCAGCAAGGATCCGGGCAGGGGGCATGAGCAGTACGTC. The encoded protein is CASKDPGRGHEQYV.

V is TRBV18 and J is TRBJ2-7; 9 positions agree with TRBD1. V trimming: 2 bases; J trimming: 5 bases; junction bases outside the gene matches: 7. The CDR3 is 15 residues long. Germline lookup yields CDR1 KGHSH and CDR2 LQKENI. CDR3 amino acids: CASSPGTGIVNEQYF. The CDR3 nucleotides are TGTGCCAGCTCACCAGGGACAGGGATCGTAAACGAGCAGTACTTC.

This chain uses TRBV20-1 with TRBJ2-1; D may match TRBD1 or TRBD2 (5 bases each). The CDR3 is 14 amino acids. Germline CDR1 and CDR2: DFQATT and SNEGSKA (reference sequence). V was clipped by 5 bases and J by 0 bases, with 11 bases between them. CDR3 sequence: CSAGTESSYNEQFF. Written as DNA, the CDR3 is TGCAGTGCTGGGACCGAGAGCTCCTACAATGAGCAGTTCTTC.

This chain uses TRBV7-9 with TRBJ1-2; D is ambiguous. CDR1 SEHNR and CDR2 FQNEAQ come from the germline V gene (reference sequence). The germline V and J ends were trimmed by 1 base and 5 bases, with 8 bases remaining between them. This CDR3 region has 13 residues. The CDR3 spells CASSLVSMYGYTF. Written as DNA, the CDR3 is TGTGCCAGCAGCTTAGTTTCAATGTATGGCTACACCTTC.

This clonotype was seen a few times. The rearrangement links TRBV10-3 to TRBJ1-6; perhaps TRBD1 as D (5 bases). CDR1 is ENHRY and CDR2 is SYGVKD in the germline V gene. With 5 bases removed from V and 5 bases from J, the gap between germline ends came to 13 bases. The CDR3 covers 15 residues. Here the CDR3 reads CAISRGTVDNSPLHF. In DNA, the CDR3 is TGTGCCATCAGTAGAGGGACGGTTGATAATTCACCCCTCCACTTT.

The chain couples TRBV6-5 to TRBJ2-1; D possibly uses TRBD1 or TRBD2 (5 bases each). CDR3 length: 16 amino acids. Germline CDR1 is MNHEY and CDR2 is SVGAGI. Trimming stripped 0 bases from V and 4 bases from J, with 13 bases between. CDR3: CASSYSEGQWYNEQFF. For the CDR3, the DNA is TGTGCCAGCAGTTACTCCGAGGGGCAGTGGTACAATGAGCAGTTCTTC.

The gene calls are TRBV6-1 and TRBJ2-2, with 11 positions matching TRBD2. Trimming took 6 bases from V and 1 from J; bases not matched to a gene: 4. Germline assignment: CDR1 MNHNS and CDR2 SASEGT. The CDR3 has 16 amino acids. The CDR3 DNA is TGTGCCAGCAGAACCGGGACTAGCGGGAACACCGGGGAGCTGTTTTTT. Translation gives CASRTGTSGNTGELFF.

This clonotype was seen only a few times. The V gene is TRBV20-1, the J gene TRBJ2-2; D is ambiguous. Germline lookup yields CDR1 DFQATT and CDR2 SNEGSKA (reference sequence). V was clipped by 2 bases and J by 0 bases, with 7 bases between them. This CDR3 is built from 14 residues. CDR3 loop: CSARKTANTGELFF. DNA for the CDR3: TGCAGTGCTAGAAAGACCGCGAACACCGGGGAGCTGTTTTTT.

This clonotype was seen more than once but under ten times. The chain couples TRBV7-2 to TRBJ1-1; possible D gene TRBD1, 5 bases. The CDR3 extends over 14 amino acids. Germline values: CDR1 SGHTA, CDR2 FQGNSA. Trimming removed 5 bases at V and 4 bases at J, with 14 bases between. The CDR3 spells CASSPRGGGTEAFF. The CDR3 DNA is TGTGCCAGCAGCCCCCGCGGGGGGGGCACTGAAGCTTTCTTT.

This chain connects TRBV5-1 to TRBJ1-4; tentative D call: TRBD1 (6 bases). This CDR3 spans 16 amino acids. V lost 3 bases and J lost 5, with 17 bases in between. Germline lookup yields CDR1 SGHRS and CDR2 YFSETQ. The CDR3 region has the DNA TGCGCCAGCAGCTCGGGCGTCCAGGGGACGAATGAAAAACTGTTTTTT. Residues: CASSSGVQGTNEKLFF.

V and J are TRBV27 and TRBJ1-2; tentative D call: TRBD1 (6 bases). The length of the CDR3 is 19 residues. The germline gives CDR1 MNHEY, CDR2 SMNVEV (reference sequence). Trimming cost V 6 bases and J 2 bases, with 28 bases left between them. CDR3 sequence: CASSYRPAGGPRGNYGYTF. The CDR3 DNA reads TGTGCCAGCAGCTACCGACCCGCCGGGGGGCCACGGGGCAACTATGGCTACACCTTC.

This clonotype occurred a few times. The rearrangement uses TRBV20-1 and TRBJ1-1; D gene uncertain. V was shortened by 4 bases and J by 8 bases, with 5 bases between the two germline ends. Germline assignment: CDR1 DFQATT and CDR2 SNEGSKA (reference sequence). This CDR3 is 9 amino acids long. The CDR3 loop is CSAMTEAFF. The CDR3 DNA reads as TGCAGTGCTATGACAGAAGCTTTCTTT.